The next 23 T cell receptor beta chains were all read from a single sample in a study of blood T cell repertoires in COVID-19. Sequencing was performed with immunoSEQ multiplex PCR; in TCRdb, only in-frame clones are kept and a portion is missing. The sample carries 120,000 to 150,000 clones, less than 90% recorded once. The sequenced material came from peripheral blood. These receptors were taken from a human donor with COVID-19, enrolled during active disease. The donor label of this sample is uncertain.

The chain is built from TRBV9 and TRBJ1-3, with D tentatively TRBD1 (5 bases). Germline lookup yields CDR1 SGDLS and CDR2 YYNGEE. The CDR3 is made up of 18 amino acids. Trimming took off 1 base at V and 0 bases at J, with 17 bases between the two ends. CDR3 protein: CASSVKPAGRSSGNTIYF. Written as DNA, the CDR3 is TGTGCCAGCAGCGTAAAGCCGGCGGGACGGTCCTCTGGAAACACCATATATTTT.

The V call is TRBV11-2, the J call TRBJ1-3; D remains unclear. V was cut by 4 bases and J by 2 bases, with 3 bases left in between. The CDR3 runs 12 residues. Germline CDR1 is SGHAT and CDR2 is FQNNGV. The CDR3 is CASSSPGNTIYF. CDR3 DNA sequence: TGTGCCAGCAGCTCTCCTGGAAACACCATATATTTT.

The chain combines TRBV25-1 with TRBJ2-1, with D tentatively TRBD1 (5 bases). The V and J ends lost 2 bases and 3 bases respectively, with 14 bases between them. The germline CDR1 and CDR2 sequences are MGHDK and SYGVNS. The CDR3 extends over 16 amino acids. CDR3 sequence reads: CASSEQGRPIYNEQFF. The CDR3 nucleotides are TGTGCCAGCAGTGAACAGGGCCGCCCCATCTACAATGAGCAGTTCTTC.

Concerning this clone itself: Additional DNA sequences in this sample encode the identical CDR3. This rearrangement joins TRBV5-1 to TRBJ1-1; D unresolved. Trimming left V 0 bases short and J 4 bases short, with 7 bases between. From germline, CDR1 is SGHRS and CDR2 YFSETQ. This CDR3 is built from 13 residues. CDR3 nucleotides: TGCGCCAGCAGCTTGGAAGGAGTCACTGAAGCTTTCTTT. Amino acid sequence: CASSLEGVTEAFF.

This chain uses TRBV20-1 with TRBJ1-2; D perhaps matches TRBD1 (5 bases). CDR1 and CDR2 from the germline V gene are DFQATT and SNEGSKA (reference sequence). V lost 3 bases to trimming and J lost 0 bases, with 14 bases between them. The CDR3 has 15 amino acids. DNA of the CDR3: TGCAGTGCTAGTGGGCAGGGCAGAGCTAACTATGGCTACACCTTC. This encodes CSASGQGRANYGYTF.

The DNA of the CDR3 is TGTGCCAGCAGCGTAAGCCCGGGACTAGCGGGGCAAGAGACCCAGTACTTC. It specifies CASSVSPGLAGQETQYF. This chain connects TRBV9 to TRBJ2-5; 13 bases match TRBD2. The CDR3 loop spans 17 amino acids. Germline assignment: CDR1 SGDLS and CDR2 YYNGEE. V dropped 1 base and J dropped 2; count of bases not matched to a gene: 5.

Written as DNA, the CDR3 is TGTGCCAGCAGCGTTAGTCCGGGACAGGACGTCCTGACTTTC. It yields the protein CASSVSPGQDVLTF. This sequence joins TRBV9 and TRBJ2-6; 8 bases agree with TRBD1. This CDR3 region has 14 residues. Trimming removed 2 bases from V and 11 bases from J; junction bases left unmatched: 6. Germline values: CDR1 SGDLS, CDR2 YYNGEE.

This chain uses TRBV13 with TRBJ1-1; 8 bases agree with TRBD1. Per germline, CDR1 PRHDT and CDR2 FYEKMQ (reference sequence). This CDR3 is built from 15 residues. Trimming cost V 5 bases and J 7 bases; bases outside gene matches: 12. CDR3 protein: CASSRAGQAPFEAFF. The DNA of the CDR3 is TGTGCCAGCAGCCGAGCGGGACAGGCGCCTTTTGAAGCTTTCTTT.

The chain links TRBV6-6 to TRBJ2-5, with D perhaps matching TRBD1 (6 bases). Germline loops: CDR1 MNHNY, CDR2 SVGAGI (reference sequence). The CDR3 length is 13 residues. V shed 1 base and J shed 4 bases, with 7 bases lying between them. The CDR3 nucleotides are TGTGCCAGCAGTTACTGGGGGCGAGAGACCCAGTACTTC. Protein product: CASSYWGRETQYF.

The gene calls are TRBV5-1 and TRBJ1-5, with D possibly TRBD1 on 5 matching bases. Between the trimmed V and J ends, which lost 2 bases and 4 bases, there was a span of 10 bases. Germline V gene sequence: CDR1 SGHRS, CDR2 YFSETQ. The CDR3 runs 14 residues. CDR3 sequence reads: CASSLGTPNQPQHF. As DNA, the CDR3 is TGCGCCAGCAGCTTAGGGACTCCAAATCAGCCCCAGCATTTT.

The chain combines TRBV3-1 (or the pseudogene TRBV3-2) with TRBJ1-2, with TRBD1 matching over 7 bases. The CDR3 spans 16 residues. CDR1 is LGHDT, CDR2 YNNKEL, per germline (reference sequence). J gave up 5 bases and V 0 bases, and 9 bases lay outside the gene matches. The CDR3 region has the DNA TGTGCCAGCAGCCAAGATACGGGACAGCTCAGTTATGGCTACACCTTC. Protein: CASSQDTGQLSYGYTF.

The chain combines TRBV5-1 with TRBJ1-2; the D gene is possibly TRBD1 (6 bases). With 3 bases removed from V and 4 bases from J, the gap between germline ends came to 13 bases. This CDR3 is 14 amino acids long. Germline V gives CDR1 SGHRS, CDR2 YFSETQ. CDR3 nucleotide sequence: TGCGCCAGCAGCTCCCTTACAGGGTTCTATGGCTACACCTTC. This translates into CASSSLTGFYGYTF.

This chain connects TRBV19 to TRBJ1-3, with D possibly TRBD1 on 5 matching bases. The CDR3 has 15 residues. Germline assignment: CDR1 LNHDA and CDR2 SQIVND (reference sequence). Trimming left V 5 bases short and J 3 bases short, with 14 bases between. The CDR3 reads CASSWAGNSGNTIYF. The CDR3 DNA sequence: TGTGCCAGTAGTTGGGCAGGGAATAGTGGAAACACCATATATTTT.

Concerning this clone: An end of the junction differs from the germline gene, which may be a read error. This chain joins TRBV11-2 and TRBJ1-6, with D possibly TRBD1 on 6 matching bases. CDR3 size: 12 residues. Germline V gives CDR1 SGHAT, CDR2 FQNNGV. The CDR3: CASSLETGPLHF. CDR3 bases: TGTGCCAGCAGCCTAGAGACAGGACCCCTCCACTTT.

The chain couples TRBV7-6 to TRBJ2-2; D may be TRBD1 (6 bases). Per the germline V gene, CDR1 is SGHVS and CDR2 is FNYEAQ. The CDR3 sequence is 15 residues long. V was pared by 3 bases and J by 6 bases, with 14 bases between. The DNA for the CDR3 is TGTGCCAGCAGCTTCCAGGGGTTCCTTTCCGGGGAGCTGTTTTTT. It translates to CASSFQGFLSGELFF.

The CDR3 region has the DNA TGTGCCAGCAGCTTGGCTCGCAGGGAAGAGACCCAGTACTTC. The encoded protein is CASSLARREETQYF. The chain joins TRBV5-4 to TRBJ2-5, with a possible D match to TRBD1 (5 bases). From germline, CDR1 is SGHNT and CDR2 YYREEE (reference sequence). This CDR3 is 14 amino acids long. Trimming shortened V by 0 bases and J by 3 bases, and 9 bases separated the two germline ends.

This clone has just a few counts. In nucleotides, the CDR3 is TGTGCCAGCAGGGGACAGTTTTCCCACGAGCAGTACTTC. It specifies CASRGQFSHEQYF. This chain links TRBV6-5 with TRBJ2-7; 7 bases align to TRBD1. The CDR3 is 13 amino acids. The germline gives CDR1 MNHEY, CDR2 SVGAGI. J was trimmed by 5 bases and V by 6 bases; bases with no gene match: 7.

The rearrangement links TRBV18 to TRBJ2-7; 10 bases map to TRBD2. This CDR3 contains 16 residues. The V segment lost 2 bases and the J segment 7 bases; nucleotides outside the gene matches: 11. The germline gives CDR1 KGHSH, CDR2 LQKENI. The chain's CDR3 is CASSPILAGVPREQYF. CDR3 nucleotide sequence: TGTGCCAGCTCACCAATCCTAGCGGGAGTCCCTAGGGAGCAGTACTTC.

The gene calls are TRBV18 and TRBJ2-5; the D is unclear. V lost 0 bases and J 4 bases, leaving 12 bases between the germline ends. Germline values: CDR1 KGHSH, CDR2 LQKENI. The CDR3 is 15 amino acids. CDR3 loop: CASSPPSLTGETQYF. The DNA for the CDR3 is TGTGCCAGCTCACCACCGTCGTTAACTGGAGAGACCCAGTACTTC.

V is TRBV11-2 and J is TRBJ2-1; 7 positions match TRBD1. Trimming at V came to 5 bases and at J to 5 bases, leaving 6 bases not matched to a gene. The CDR3 spans 14 residues. Germline CDR1 is SGHAT and CDR2 is FQNNGV. The CDR3 nucleotides are TGTGCCAGCAGCCCGACAGGGTACCACAATGAGCAGTTCTTC. Its translation is CASSPTGYHNEQFF.

The chain carries TRBV13 and TRBJ2-1; 7 nucleotides match TRBD2. Germline V gene sequence: CDR1 PRHDT, CDR2 FYEKMQ (reference sequence). V lost 0 bases, J lost 4 bases, and 3 bases stayed unmatched. There are 15 residues in the CDR3. Here the CDR3 DNA reads TGTGCCAGCAGCTTAGGGTACGGGGGGTACAATGAGCAGTTCTTC. This codes for CASSLGYGGYNEQFF.

The gene calls are TRBV27 and TRBJ1-1; TRBD1 matches 7 bases. The CDR3 runs 13 residues. Germline trimming cut 6 bases from V and 6 bases from J; bases unmatched to any gene: 7. Per the germline V gene, CDR1 is MNHEY and CDR2 is SMNVEV (reference sequence). Written as DNA, the CDR3 is TGTGCCAGCAGGCCGACAGGGTGGTCTGAAGCTTTCTTT. It encodes CASRPTGWSEAFF.

V usage is TRBV6-2 or TRBV6-3 and J usage is TRBJ2-3; D gene unclear. Between the trimmed V and J ends, which lost 5 bases and 6 bases, there was a span of 6 bases. Germline V gene sequence: CDR1 MNHEY, CDR2 SVGEGT. The length of the CDR3 is 11 residues. In nucleotides, the CDR3 is TGTGCCAGCAGTCGGGTGGATACGCAGTATTTT. Its translation: CASSRVDTQYF.